This passage covers 24 T cell receptor beta chains from one sample sequenced in a study of beta chain features in type 1 diabetes. Expressed TCRB transcripts were sequenced after all isolated RNA was converted to cDNA. Data came from immunoSEQ multiplex PCR; TCRdb stores just in-frame clones and leaves some out. The sample lists over 300,000 clones, 6.5% to 10% occurring once. The specimen was central memory CD4+ T cells from blood. Source of these receptors: a woman between 18 and 29 years old in good health.

The V call is TRBV2, the J call TRBJ1-4, with TRBD1 as a possible D gene (6 bases). The germline CDR1 and CDR2 sequences are SNHLY and FYNNEI. There are 15 residues in the CDR3. Trimming shortened V by 1 base and J by 11 bases, and 17 bases separated the two germline ends. As DNA, the CDR3 is TGTGCCAGCAGTGAAGGAGGGGGAACGACGGGTAAACTGTTTTTT. This encodes CASSEGGGTTGKLFF.

The genes are TRBV11-3 and TRBJ1-5; D is undetermined. Germline CDR1 SGHNT, CDR2 YENEEA. The length of the CDR3 is 14 residues. V shed 0 bases and J shed 7 bases, with 10 bases lying between them. CDR3 amino acids: CASSLDISRQPQHF. As DNA, the CDR3 is TGTGCCAGCAGCTTAGATATTTCGAGGCAGCCCCAGCATTTT. Full variable domain (missing parts from reference TRBV11-3 and TRBJ1-5): EAGVVQSPRYKIIEKKQPVAFWCNPISGHNTLYWYLQNLGQGPELLIRYENEEAVDDSQLPKDRFSAERLKGVDSTLKIQPAELGDSAVYLCASSLDISRQPQHFGDGTRLSIL.

The chain is built from TRBV7-9 and TRBJ1-5; D gene unclear. Germline CDR1 and CDR2: SEHNR and FQNEAQ (reference sequence). V lost 6 bases and J lost 11, with 17 bases in between. The CDR3 has 13 amino acids. The CDR3 reads CASSSGRSVSQHF. The CDR3, as DNA: TGTGCCAGCAGTTCCGGGAGGTCTGTGTCCCAGCATTTT.

This clone was seen only a few times. The sample contains more than one DNA sequence encoding this CDR3. This sequence joins TRBV28 and TRBJ2-2; a possible D gene is TRBD2 (5 bases). V lost 4 bases and J lost 1, with 19 bases in between. The CDR3 covers 18 residues. From germline, CDR1 is MDHEN and CDR2 SYDVKM. The CDR3 DNA is TGTGCCAGCAGTTCCCTGGGTCAGCGGTATCGGAACACCGGGGAGCTGTTTTTT. Protein product: CASSSLGQRYRNTGELFF. Variable domain in full (rest from reference TRBV28 and TRBJ2-2): DVKVTQSSRYLVKRTGEKVFLECVQDMDHENMFWYRQDPGLGLRLIYFSYDVKMKEKGDIPEGYSVSREKKERFSLILESASTNQTSMYLCASSSLGQRYRNTGELFFGEGSRLTVL.

The sample holds a few counts of this clone. The chain joins TRBV19 to TRBJ2-1; TRBD2 aligns across 7 bases. Per the germline V gene, CDR1 is LNHDA and CDR2 is SQIVND (reference sequence). This CDR3 region has 14 residues. After removal of 5 bases from V and 8 bases from J, the junction contained 9 bases not matched to a gene. CDR3 DNA sequence: TGTGCCAGTAGTCGCTGGGAGGGTCTGGATGAGCAGTTCTTC. Its protein product is CASSRWEGLDEQFF.

This clone has a handful of counts. The chain recombines TRBV5-4 with TRBJ2-1; 12 bases align to TRBD2. Germline V gene lookup returns CDR1 SGHNT and CDR2 YYREEE (reference sequence). V gave up 0 bases and J gave up 1 base; unmatched junction bases: 5. The CDR3 extends over 18 amino acids. CDR3 sequence reads: CASSLGLAGDRSYNEQFF. The CDR3 DNA is TGTGCCAGCAGCTTGGGACTAGCGGGAGATCGGTCCTACAATGAGCAGTTCTTC.

This clone turned up a few times. V is TRBV28 and J is TRBJ2-7, with D possibly matching TRBD1 (5 bases). Per the germline V gene, CDR1 is MDHEN and CDR2 is SYDVKM. This CDR3 comprises 19 residues. V was pared by 3 bases and J by 0 bases, with 24 bases between. The CDR3 coding sequence is TGTGCCAGCAGTTTTTATCGTGGGGCTAACGAAGCAAGCTCCTACGAGCAGTACTTC. Translated, it gives CASSFYRGANEASSYEQYF.

The chain recombines TRBV4-3 with TRBJ2-7; unclear D gene. Trimming removed 0 bases at V and 4 bases at J, with 7 bases between. The CDR3 totals 13 residues. Germline CDR1 LGHNA, CDR2 YSLEER. CDR3 DNA sequence: TGCGCCAGCAGCCAAGAAGCTAGTTACGAGCAGTACTTC. Its protein is CASSQEASYEQYF.

A few counts support this clone. The chain uses TRBV11-3 and TRBJ2-1, with 7 bases fitting TRBD2. V shed 2 bases, J shed 6 bases, and the junction held 4 bases outside the gene matches. From germline, CDR1 is SGHNT and CDR2 YENEEA. This CDR3 is 14 amino acids long. CDR3 protein: CASSLMGLLNEQFF. In DNA form, the CDR3 reads TGTGCCAGCAGCTTAATGGGACTACTCAATGAGCAGTTCTTC.

The chain's CDR3 is CASSLGQGAYTEAFF. The DNA of the CDR3 is TGTGCCAGCAGCTTGGGACAGGGGGCTTACACTGAAGCTTTCTTT. The chain is built from TRBV11-2 and TRBJ1-1; 12 nucleotides agree with TRBD1. The CDR3 loop spans 15 amino acids. Losses at the gene ends were 3 bases for V and 3 bases for J; bases not matched to a gene: 2. Germline values: CDR1 SGHAT, CDR2 FQNNGV. The full variable domain, with the rest looked up from reference TRBV11-2 and TRBJ1-1, is EAGVAQSPRYKIIEKRQSVAFWCNPISGHATLYWYQQILGQGPKLLIQFQNNGVVDDSQLPKDRFSAERLKGVDSTLKIQPAKLEDSAVYLCASSLGQGAYTEAFFGQGTRLTVV.

The CDR3 bases are TGTGCCAGCAGCGAGATCGCTGGAAACACCATATATTTT. Amino acid sequence: CASSEIAGNTIYF. The chain recombines TRBV7-9 with TRBJ1-3; D remains unclear. The germline V gene encodes CDR1 SEHNR and CDR2 FQNEAQ (reference sequence). The V and J ends lost 5 bases and 2 bases respectively, with 7 bases between them. The CDR3 is 13 amino acids.

This clone showed up just a few times. Distinct nucleotide sequences in the sample also encode this CDR3. The V and J genes are TRBV2 and TRBJ2-3; the D gene is possibly TRBD1 (5 bases). The germline gives CDR1 SNHLY, CDR2 FYNNEI. The V end lost 6 bases, the J end lost 2 bases, and 6 bases lay between the germline ends. The CDR3 is made up of 12 amino acids. The CDR3 protein is CASRTDTDTQYF. The DNA of the CDR3 is TGTGCCAGCAGGACAGACACAGATACGCAGTATTTT.

This clone showed up just a few times. V and J are TRBV18 and TRBJ2-3, with D maybe TRBD2 (6 bases). The CDR3 runs 14 residues. Germline CDR1 reads KGHSH; CDR2 reads LQKENI. V lost 4 bases to trimming and J lost 6 bases, with 14 bases between them. In DNA, the CDR3 is TGTGCCAGCTCACTGACTAGGGGTGCGGATACGCAGTATTTT. This translates into CASSLTRGADTQYF.

In its sample, this clone was seen a few times. The CDR3 region has the DNA TGTGCCAGCACCCCCTCCGGGGTTTACGAGCAGTACTTC. As protein: CASTPSGVYEQYF. The V call is TRBV28, the J call TRBJ2-7; a possible D gene is TRBD2 (5 bases). V was shortened by 7 bases and J by 4 bases, with 14 bases between the two germline ends. Germline V gene lookup returns CDR1 MDHEN and CDR2 SYDVKM. CDR3 length: 13 residues.

There are a few counts of this clone. V gene TRBV7-9 combines with J gene TRBJ2-1, with D tentatively TRBD1 (6 bases). This CDR3 is 15 amino acids long. Trimming took 1 base from V and 5 from J, leaving 12 bases between them. The V gene's germline CDR1 is SEHNR and CDR2 FQNEAQ (reference sequence). This CDR3 is CASSLVGTSNNEQFF. DNA of the CDR3: TGTGCCAGCAGCTTAGTCGGGACATCAAACAATGAGCAGTTCTTC.

The V and J genes are TRBV15 and TRBJ2-5, with 7 bases that match TRBD2. CDR3 length: 16 amino acids. Trimming took 0 bases from V and 5 from J; bases not matched to a gene: 9. Germline assignment: CDR1 LNHNV and CDR2 YYDKDF (reference sequence). The CDR3 here is CATSRDAGGWIETQYF. DNA for the CDR3: TGTGCCACCAGCAGAGACGCCGGGGGGTGGATCGAGACCCAGTACTTC. Full variable domain (remainder filled in from reference TRBV15 and TRBJ2-5): DAMVIQNPRYQVTQFGKPVTLSCSQTLNHNVMYWYQQKSSQAPKLLFHYYDKDFNNEADTPDNFQSRRPNTSFCFLDIRSPGLGDTAMYLCATSRDAGGWIETQYFGPGTRLLVL.

The chain uses TRBV5-4 and TRBJ2-1; TRBD1 matches 11 bases. V lost 7 bases and J lost 9; bases outside the gene matches: 24. The length of the CDR3 is 19 residues. The germline V gene has CDR1 SGHNT and CDR2 YYREEE (reference sequence). The chain's CDR3 is CASPAPDRGRPAVRGEQFF. CDR3 in DNA: TGTGCCAGCCCAGCGCCGGACAGGGGGCGCCCCGCCGTCCGTGGTGAGCAGTTCTTC.

V and J are TRBV28 and TRBJ2-5, with a possible D match to TRBD2 (5 bases). The J call may be mistaken, given a closer DNA end match to TRBJ2-7. CDR3 size: 13 residues. From germline, CDR1 is MDHEN and CDR2 SYDVKM. This CDR3 reads CASIHREAYEQYF. The CDR3 DNA sequence: TGTGCCAGCATTCACCGGGAAGCCTACGAGCAGTACTTC.

This clone was seen many times. The V gene is TRBV11-2, the J gene TRBJ1-3; perhaps TRBD1 as D (5 bases). The germline V gene encodes CDR1 SGHAT and CDR2 FQNNGV. V lost 5 bases, J lost 4 bases, and 9 bases lay in between. CDR3 length: 13 residues. The CDR3 here is CASSDRQGNTIYF. CDR3 sequence (DNA): TGTGCCAGCAGCGACCGACAGGGAAACACCATATATTTT.

This clone has just a few counts. The rearrangement links TRBV2 to TRBJ2-2; tentative D call: TRBD2 (5 bases). The V and J ends lost 4 bases and 4 bases respectively, with 10 bases between them. Germline loops: CDR1 SNHLY, CDR2 FYNNEI. The CDR3 runs to 14 residues. The CDR3 here is CASSVEGTTGELFF. CDR3 in DNA: TGTGCCAGCAGTGTAGAGGGAACCACCGGGGAGCTGTTTTTT.

This clone was seen a handful of times. The chain uses TRBV4-2 and TRBJ1-3; D is unclear. Between the trimmed V and J ends, which lost 0 bases and 0 bases, there was a span of 15 bases. CDR3 length equals 18 residues. Germline V CDR1 and CDR2: LGHNA, YNFKEQ. The CDR3 loop reads CASSQDKFSRYSGNTIYF. The CDR3 DNA is TGTGCCAGCAGCCAAGATAAATTCAGTAGATACTCTGGAAACACCATATATTTT.

This clone has just a few counts. This rearrangement joins TRBV29-1 to TRBJ1-1; 7 nucleotides agree with TRBD1. The CDR3 extends over 15 amino acids. V was pared by 6 bases and J by 4 bases, with 14 bases of the junction left unmatched. Germline assignment: CDR1 SQVTM and CDR2 ANQGSEA. CDR3 sequence reads: CSVAAPQGVGTEAFF. The DNA for the CDR3 is TGCAGCGTCGCAGCCCCCCAGGGGGTCGGCACTGAAGCTTTCTTT.

This clone was seen more than once but under ten times. This chain links TRBV2 with TRBJ1-1; unclear D gene. This CDR3 has 12 residues. The V end lost 4 bases, the J end lost 0 bases, and 3 bases lay between the germline ends. Germline V lookup: CDR1 SNHLY, CDR2 FYNNEI. The CDR3 nucleotides read TGTGCCAGCAGTGGGTTGAACACTGAAGCTTTCTTT. Translated, it gives CASSGLNTEAFF.

This clone was seen a handful of times. The rearrangement joins TRBV7-9 to TRBJ2-5; D may correspond to TRBD1 or TRBD2 (5 bases each). This CDR3 has 14 residues. V was trimmed by 9 bases and J by 1 base, leaving 15 bases between them. Germline CDR1 is SEHNR and CDR2 is FQNEAQ (reference sequence). The CDR3 loop is CASGGWPRQETQYF. The CDR3 DNA sequence: TGTGCCAGTGGGGGATGGCCACGCCAAGAGACCCAGTACTTC.